This T cell receptor beta chain was captured in a study of blood T cell repertoires in COVID-19. Study summary: Sources were T cells, B-cell-depleted T cells, or PBMCs; the material itself was cDNA or gDNA.

This clone has only one observation. Sequenced by immunoSEQ multiplex PCR; TCRdb stores in-frame clones only, minus some. This sample yields roughly 180,000 clones, of which more than 80% are seen a single time; 8% to 13% belongs to the top ten. The CDR3 covers 15 residues. Germline-derived CDR1 and CDR2 are LNHDA and SQIVND (reference sequence). The ends were cut back, 5 bases at V and 6 bases at J, with 16 bases in the middle. The receptor was derived from a woman in her 40s with COVID-19, enrolled during active disease. Sample: peripheral blood. The rearrangement uses TRBV19 and TRBJ1-4, with D maybe TRBD1 (5 bases). In nucleotides, the CDR3 is TGTGCCAGTAGTGCCCAAGCCGGAGGGGATGAAAAACTGTTTTTT. It codes for CASSAQAGGDEKLFF.